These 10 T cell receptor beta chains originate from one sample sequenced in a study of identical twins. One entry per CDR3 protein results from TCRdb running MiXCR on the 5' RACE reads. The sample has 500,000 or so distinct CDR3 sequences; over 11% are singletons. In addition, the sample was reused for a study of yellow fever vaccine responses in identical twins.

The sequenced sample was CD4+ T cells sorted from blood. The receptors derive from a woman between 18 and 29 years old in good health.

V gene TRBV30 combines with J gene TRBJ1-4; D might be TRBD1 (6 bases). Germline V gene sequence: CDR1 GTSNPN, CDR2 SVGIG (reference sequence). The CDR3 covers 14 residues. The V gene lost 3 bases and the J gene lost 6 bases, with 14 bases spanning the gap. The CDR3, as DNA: TGTGCCTGGAGCCTACAGGGCATATATGAAAAACTGTTTTTT. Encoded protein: CAWSLQGIYEKLFF.

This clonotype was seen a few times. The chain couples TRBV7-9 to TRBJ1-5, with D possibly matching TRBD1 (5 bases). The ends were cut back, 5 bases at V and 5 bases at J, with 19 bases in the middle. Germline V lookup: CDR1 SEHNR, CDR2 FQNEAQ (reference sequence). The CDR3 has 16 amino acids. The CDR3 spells CASSHGMGRGDQPQHF. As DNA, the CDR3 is TGTGCCAGCAGCCACGGTATGGGGCGAGGGGATCAGCCCCAGCATTTT.

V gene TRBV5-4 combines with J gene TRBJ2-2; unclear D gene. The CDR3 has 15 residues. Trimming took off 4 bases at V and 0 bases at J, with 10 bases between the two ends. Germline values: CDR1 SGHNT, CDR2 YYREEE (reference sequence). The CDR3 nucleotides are TGTGCCAGCAGCAACGCAGGACCGAACACCGGGGAGCTGTTTTTT. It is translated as CASSNAGPNTGELFF.

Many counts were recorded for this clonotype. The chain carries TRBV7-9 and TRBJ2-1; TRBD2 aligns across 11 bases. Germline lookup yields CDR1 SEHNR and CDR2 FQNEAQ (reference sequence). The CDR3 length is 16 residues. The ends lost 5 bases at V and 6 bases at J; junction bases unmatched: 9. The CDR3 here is CASSLFSGRASNEQFF. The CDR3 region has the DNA TGTGCCAGCAGCCTCTTTAGCGGGAGGGCCAGCAATGAGCAGTTCTTC. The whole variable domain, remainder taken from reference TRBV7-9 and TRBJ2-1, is DTGVSQNPRHKITKRGQNVTFRCDPISEHNRLYWYRQTLGQGPEFLTYFQNEAQLEKSRLLSDRFSAERPKGSFSTLEIQRTEQGDSAMYLCASSLFSGRASNEQFFGPGTRLTVL.

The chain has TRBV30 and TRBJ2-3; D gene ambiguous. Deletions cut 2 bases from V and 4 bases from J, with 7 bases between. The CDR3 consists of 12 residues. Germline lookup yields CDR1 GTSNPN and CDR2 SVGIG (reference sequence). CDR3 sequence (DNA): TGTGCCTGGAGTACTGGGGCAGATACGCAGTATTTT. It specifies CAWSTGADTQYF.

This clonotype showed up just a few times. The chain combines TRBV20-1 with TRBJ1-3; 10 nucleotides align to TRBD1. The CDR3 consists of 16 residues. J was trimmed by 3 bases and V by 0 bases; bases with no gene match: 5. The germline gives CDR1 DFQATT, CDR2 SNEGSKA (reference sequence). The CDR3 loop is CSARDRDRGFGNTIYF. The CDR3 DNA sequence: TGCAGTGCTAGAGATAGGGACAGGGGTTTTGGAAACACCATATATTTT.

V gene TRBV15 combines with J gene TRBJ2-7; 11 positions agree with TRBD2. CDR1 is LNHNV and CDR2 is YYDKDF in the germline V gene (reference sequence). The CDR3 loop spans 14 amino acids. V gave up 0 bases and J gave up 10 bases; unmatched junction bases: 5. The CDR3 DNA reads TGTGCCACCAGCAGAGACGTAGCGGGGGGGATTCAGTACTTC. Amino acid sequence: CATSRDVAGGIQYF.

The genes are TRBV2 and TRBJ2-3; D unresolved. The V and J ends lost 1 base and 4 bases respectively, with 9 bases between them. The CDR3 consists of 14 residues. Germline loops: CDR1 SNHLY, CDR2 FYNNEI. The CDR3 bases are TGTGCCAGCAGTGAAGGTCTAGTGGCAGATACGCAGTATTTT. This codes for CASSEGLVADTQYF.

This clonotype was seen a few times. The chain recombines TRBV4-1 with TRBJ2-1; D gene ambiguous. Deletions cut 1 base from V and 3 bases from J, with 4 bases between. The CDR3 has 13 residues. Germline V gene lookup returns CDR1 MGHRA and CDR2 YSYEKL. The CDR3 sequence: CASSQVIYNEQFF. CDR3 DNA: TGCGCCAGCAGCCAAGTAATCTACAATGAGCAGTTCTTC.

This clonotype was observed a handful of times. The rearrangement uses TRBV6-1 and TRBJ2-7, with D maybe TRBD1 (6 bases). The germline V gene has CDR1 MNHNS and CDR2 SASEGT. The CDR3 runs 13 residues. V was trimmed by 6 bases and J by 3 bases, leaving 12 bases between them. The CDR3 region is CASRTGHGYEQYF. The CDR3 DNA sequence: TGTGCCAGCAGGACGGGACACGGCTACGAGCAGTACTTC.